The rows below give T cell receptor beta chains drawn from one sample of a study of T cell changes during pregnancy in multiple sclerosis. The protocol was immunoSEQ multiplex PCR, while the TCRdb copy is restricted to in-frame clones and leaves out a portion. This table has about 80,000 clones, roughly 91% appearing once. The sequences come from peripheral blood, collected after pregnancy. These TCRs come from a female donor in good health, enrolled as a control in a pregnancy study. Each CDR3 is given with its conserved first and last residue. D genes are given only for firm matches. The listing skips clone size in some rows; elsewhere it reads once, few, many or a size class.

D gene: TRBD1
J gene: TRBJ1-5
V gene: TRBV18
clone size: -
CDR3 DNA: TGTGCCAGCTCACCGTTCGGGACAGGTTATCAGCCCCAGCATTTT
CDR3 protein: CASSPFGTGYQPQHF

D gene: -
J gene: TRBJ2-1
V gene: TRBV11-1
clone size: -
CDR3 DNA: TGTGCCAGCAGCTCCTGGAGGGGACTTAGCTCCTACAATGAGCAGTTCTTC
CDR3 protein: CASSSWRGLSSYNEQFF

D gene: TRBD2
J gene: TRBJ2-2
V gene: TRBV18
clone size: -
CDR3 DNA: TGTGCCAGCTCACCACCCGGGAGGGCCACCGGGGAGCTGTTTTTT
CDR3 protein: CASSPPGRATGELFF

D gene: -
J gene: TRBJ1-1
V gene: TRBV27
clone size: -
CDR3 DNA: TGTGCCAGCAGTTTCGCCAGGTTCATGCGGAACACTGAAGCTTTCTTT
CDR3 protein: CASSFARFMRNTEAFF

D gene: TRBD2
J gene: TRBJ2-7
V gene: TRBV27
clone size: -
CDR3 DNA: TGTGCCAGCAGTTATACTAGCGCTAACTACGAGCAGTACTTC
CDR3 protein: CASSYTSANYEQYF

D gene: TRBD1
J gene: TRBJ1-1
V gene: TRBV28
clone size: -
CDR3 DNA: TGTGCCAGCCTCGTGGGGGGTCACCTCGGGACAGCAGGCACTGAAGCTTTCTTT
CDR3 protein: CASLVGGHLGTAGTEAFF

D gene: -
J gene: TRBJ1-5
V gene: TRBV7-9
clone size: few
CDR3 DNA: TGTGCCAGCAGCTTAGACAGAGATCAGCCCCAGCATTTT
CDR3 protein: CASSLDRDQPQHF

D gene: -
J gene: TRBJ2-1
V gene: TRBV19
clone size: -
CDR3 DNA: TGTGCCAGTAGTATAGACATCTACAATGAGCAGTTCTTC
CDR3 protein: CASSIDIYNEQFF

D gene: -
J gene: TRBJ2-7
V gene: TRBV14
clone size: -
CDR3 DNA: TGTGCCAGCAGCCTAATTAGCGTAGTCGACGAGCAGTACTTC
CDR3 protein: CASSLISVVDEQYF

D gene: -
J gene: TRBJ2-4
V gene: TRBV18
clone size: once
CDR3 DNA: TGTGCCAGCTCACCTGGTTCGGGAGAGAACATTCAGTACTTC
CDR3 protein: CASSPGSGENIQYF

D gene: -
J gene: TRBJ1-2
V gene: TRBV7-2
clone size: -
CDR3 DNA: TGTGCCAGCAGCTTAAACTGGGAGAACTATGGCTACACCTTC
CDR3 protein: CASSLNWENYGYTF

D gene: -
J gene: TRBJ2-4
V gene: TRBV7-7
clone size: -
CDR3 DNA: TGTGCTAGCAGCTTAGACAGCTCAAACATTCAGTACTTC
CDR3 protein: CASSLDSSNIQYF